Shown below are 13 T cell receptor beta chains from a single sample sequenced in a study of vaccination and CD4 T cells after COVID-19. These receptors have no identified antigens. Time point noted: late sampling 161 to 241 days after vaccination in a few convalescent patients. Stated treatment: roughly 11-day PBMC culture with coronavirus spike peptide pools or control peptides (ViraFEST assay). Researchers used the Oncomine TCR Beta short-read assay to sequence DNA from cultured CD4+ T cells. TCRdb reprocessed the PCR reads with MiXCR, giving one entry per CDR3 protein. The data hold some 23,000 distinct CDR3 sequences, with 43% observed a single time. The input for sequencing was CD4+ T cells from blood, cultured in vitro, taken about 7 months after SARS-CoV-2 vaccination. The receptors were sampled from a human donor who had recovered from COVID-19.

The rearrangement links TRBV2 to TRBJ1-2; D uncertain. Trimming left V 5 bases short and J 13 bases short, with 17 bases between. The germline V gene has CDR1 SNHLY and CDR2 FYNNEI. CDR3 length equals 12 residues. CDR3 sequence reads: CASSLHGRRRTF. The CDR3 DNA reads as TGTGCCAGCAGTTTGCACGGTCGTCGTCGCACCTTC.

Only a few counts were recorded for this clonotype. V usage is TRBV5-4 and J usage is TRBJ1-6; a weak D match, TRBD1 (6 bases). The CDR3 consists of 14 residues. Germline V gene lookup returns CDR1 SGHNT and CDR2 YYREEE (reference sequence). The V end lost 3 bases, the J end lost 7 bases, and 11 bases lay between the germline ends. In nucleotides, the CDR3 is TGTGCCAGCAGCTGGACAGCGGCGAATTCACCCCTCCACTTT. Its translation: CASSWTAANSPLHF. The full variable domain, in which reference TRBV5-4 and TRBJ1-6 provide the parts outside the CDR3, is ETGVTQSPTHLIKTRGQQVTLRCSSQSGHNTVSWYQQALGQGPQFIFQYYREEENGRGNFPPRFSGLQFPNYSSELNVNALELDDSALYLCASSWTAANSPLHFGNGTRLTVT.

V is TRBV28 and J is TRBJ1-2; 9 positions match TRBD1. The germline V gene encodes CDR1 MDHEN and CDR2 SYDVKM. With V trimmed by 2 bases and J by 13 bases, 5 bases remained unmatched. The CDR3 sequence is 12 residues long. Written as DNA, the CDR3 is TGTGCCAGCAGTTTAGGGGGACAGGGAACCACCTTC. Translation: CASSLGGQGTTF.

This clonotype was detected only a few times. J is TRBJ2-7 and V is TRBV20-1, with 8 bases lining up with TRBD1. Per the germline V gene, CDR1 is DFQATT and CDR2 is SNEGSKA (reference sequence). This CDR3 has 13 amino acids. V lost 2 bases and J lost 6; bases outside the gene matches: 6. The CDR3 sequence: CSARTDREGEQYF. The CDR3 bases are TGCAGTGCTAGAACGGACAGGGAAGGCGAGCAGTACTTC.

This clonotype was counted a few times. The chain uses TRBV6-5 and TRBJ1-6; the D is unclear. Germline V gene data show CDR1 as MNHEY and CDR2 as SVGAGI. This CDR3 comprises 16 residues. V shed 2 bases and J shed 1 base, with 9 bases lying between them. CDR3 coding DNA: TGTGCCAGCAGTTACACGACGGGGTCCTATAATTCACCCCTCCACTTT. Its translation is CASSYTTGSYNSPLHF.

V gene TRBV21-1 combines with J gene TRBJ2-2; TRBD1, the D gene given by the table, was not confirmed from the DNA. TRBV21-1 is assigned pseudogene status. The CDR3 runs to 17 residues. CDR3: CASSPEPQGALTGELFF. The CDR3 DNA reads TGTGCCAGCAGCCCGGAGCCCCAAGGAGCTCTCACCGGGGAGCTGTTTTTT.

The chain has TRBV5-8 and TRBJ1-2, with TRBD1 identical over 7 bases. Trimming took 4 bases from V and 7 from J; bases not matched to a gene: 7. CDR1 is SGHTS and CDR2 is YDEGEE in the germline V gene. CDR3 length: 13 residues. Here the CDR3 reads CASSDRDSSGYTF. The CDR3 DNA follows: TGTGCCAGCAGCGACCGGGACAGTAGTGGCTACACCTTC.

This chain's CDR3 is CASSSRLAGGPGELFF. CDR3 coding DNA: TGTGCCAGCAGCTCCCGACTAGCGGGAGGGCCCGGGGAGCTGTTTTTT. The genes are TRBV4-2 and TRBJ2-2; 14 nucleotides line up with TRBD2. The germline V gene encodes CDR1 LGHNA and CDR2 YNFKEQ. V shed 5 bases, J shed 6 bases, and the junction held 5 bases outside the gene matches. The CDR3 has 16 amino acids.

This chain joins TRBV4-2 and TRBJ2-2, with 7 bases aligning to TRBD2. The CDR3 loop spans 16 amino acids. Germline trimming cut 5 bases from V and 0 bases from J; bases unmatched to any gene: 6. In germline, CDR1 is LGHNA, CDR2 YNFKEQ. CDR3 residues: CASSSASGTNTGELFF. The CDR3 DNA reads TGTGCCAGCAGCTCGGCTAGCGGAACGAACACCGGGGAGCTGTTTTTT.

The V and J genes are TRBV7-9 and TRBJ2-5, with TRBD2 matching 7 bases. The CDR3 extends over 14 amino acids. The V gene end was trimmed by 6 bases and the J gene end by 5 bases; junction bases not matched to a gene: 9. CDR1 is SEHNR and CDR2 is FQNEAQ in the germline V gene (reference sequence). The CDR3 DNA sequence: TGTGCCAGCAGTGAGGTCGGGAGGATCGAGACCCAGTACTTC. This encodes CASSEVGRIETQYF.

The CDR3 DNA follows: TGTGCCAGCAGAGGGACAGACCGGTACGAGCAGTACTTC. Protein sequence: CASRGTDRYEQYF. V usage is TRBV6-1 and J usage is TRBJ2-7; 7 bases align to TRBD1. The CDR3 covers 13 residues. Germline V gives CDR1 MNHNS, CDR2 SASEGT. V lost 6 bases and J lost 4; bases outside the gene matches: 6.

This clonotype has only a few counts. The chain joins TRBV20-1 to TRBJ2-3, with 9 bases aligning to TRBD2. J gave up 0 bases and V 2 bases, and 3 bases lay outside the gene matches. Germline CDR1 is DFQATT and CDR2 is SNEGSKA (reference sequence). The CDR3 is 15 residues long. The CDR3 DNA reads as TGCAGTGCTAGATTCCTAGCGGGGAGCACAGATACGCAGTATTTT. Its translation is CSARFLAGSTDTQYF.

This clonotype was recorded a few times. The chain combines TRBV27 with TRBJ2-7, with D possibly matching TRBD1 (7 bases). The CDR3 is made up of 16 amino acids. The germline V and J ends were trimmed by 6 bases and 6 bases, with 24 bases remaining between them. Germline lookup yields CDR1 MNHEY and CDR2 SMNVEV (reference sequence). CDR3 protein: CASSRSPGDRLSEQYF. CDR3 sequence (DNA): TGTGCCAGCAGCCGAAGCCCGGGGGACAGACTAAGCGAGCAGTACTTC.